These 7 T cell receptor beta chains were all obtained from the same sample, sequenced in a study of T cell changes during pregnancy in multiple sclerosis. Data came from immunoSEQ multiplex PCR; TCRdb stores just in-frame clones and leaves some out. The profile covers roughly 110,000 clones, with under 95% appearing a single time and around 0.8% taken by the ten largest. The material was peripheral blood, obtained in the third trimester of pregnancy. Receptor source: a female donor in good health, enrolled as a control in a pregnancy study.

The chain couples TRBV15 to TRBJ1-4; TRBD1 agrees at 9 bases. This CDR3 is 13 amino acids long. Germline CDR1 is LNHNV and CDR2 is YYDKDF (reference sequence). V shed 5 bases, J shed 8 bases, and the junction held 3 bases outside the gene matches. The CDR3 region has the DNA TGTGCCACCAGCCGGGACAGGGAAGAAAAACTGTTTTTT. It codes for CATSRDREEKLFF.

The chain combines TRBV9 with TRBJ2-2, with D perhaps matching TRBD1 (5 bases). Germline CDR1 SGDLS, CDR2 YYNGEE. The CDR3 is made up of 16 amino acids. V lost 0 bases and J lost 1, with 10 bases in between. CDR3 DNA: TGTGCCAGCAGCGTAGCTACAGGATTGAACACCGGGGAGCTGTTTTTT. Residues: CASSVATGLNTGELFF.

This chain connects TRBV9 to TRBJ1-1, with a tentative D call TRBD1 (6 bases). Germline CDR1 SGDLS, CDR2 YYNGEE. V was shortened by 3 bases and J by 5 bases, with 14 bases between the two germline ends. The length of the CDR3 is 14 residues. CDR3: CASSAQGKWTEAFF. The CDR3, as DNA: TGTGCCAGCAGCGCACAGGGTAAGTGGACTGAAGCTTTCTTT.

The chain uses TRBV6-6 and TRBJ1-6; 7 bases match TRBD1. The trim removed 8 bases at V and 5 bases at J, leaving 9 bases unmatched. Germline-derived CDR1 and CDR2 are MNHNY and SVGAGI (reference sequence). The CDR3 totals 15 residues. CDR3 DNA: TGTGCCAGCTCGAGAGAGGGGGCAAATAATTCACCCCTCCACTTT. This sequence encodes CASSREGANNSPLHF.

V usage is TRBV2 and J usage is TRBJ2-1, with TRBD1 matching over 7 bases. The length of the CDR3 is 14 residues. The J segment lost 15 bases and the V segment lost 4 bases, leaving 15 bases of the junction unmatched. The germline V gene encodes CDR1 SNHLY and CDR2 FYNNEI. The CDR3 nucleotides read TGTGCCAGCAGTGTCTCGGGACAGCCCCTCTTAGGGTTCTTC. It yields the protein CASSVSGQPLLGFF.

The chain uses TRBV21-1 and TRBJ1-3; TRBD1, the table's D call, was not compared with the DNA. TRBV21-1 is a pseudogene. There are 15 residues in the CDR3. The CDR3 here is CASSKGGTGLDTIYF. Here the CDR3 DNA reads TGTGCCAGCAGCAAAGGGGGGACAGGGTTGGACACCATATATTTT.

This chain uses TRBV27 with TRBJ1-1; TRBD1 agrees at 10 bases. The CDR3 sequence is 15 residues long. CDR1 is MNHEY, CDR2 SMNVEV, per germline (reference sequence). V lost 2 bases, J lost 3 bases, and 3 bases stayed unmatched. In DNA form, the CDR3 reads TGTGCCAGCAGTTTAGACAGGGGGCACGACACTGAAGCTTTCTTT. It translates to CASSLDRGHDTEAFF.